This T cell receptor (beta chain) was identified during a study of T cell responses to AZD1222 COVID-19 vaccine. General study points: Clonal diversity may have been underestimated, and the donors were mostly white British, with more females than males. Repertoires were sampled only after the peak T cell response. Vaccination with two AZD1222 doses was followed by a rise in Spike-specific TCR breadth and depth.

The assay was immunoSEQ multiplex PCR, and TCRdb's table has in-frame clones only and misses some. This sample yields 130,000 to 150,000 clones, of which approximately 94% are seen a single time; less than 2% belongs to the top ten. The CDR3 is 10 amino acids. V lost 0 bases to trimming and J lost 10 bases, with 4 bases between them. Germline lookup yields CDR1 SQVTM and CDR2 ANQGSEA. This clone was seen only once. The antigen is undetermined. The sample consisted of peripheral blood, taken on day 0 of AZD1222 vaccination. This sequence joins TRBV29-1 and TRBJ2-1, with D hard to call. The clonotype was recovered from an adult in good health. This chain's CDR3 is CSVEEGEQFF. In DNA form, the CDR3 reads TGCAGCGTTGAAGAGGGAGAGCAGTTCTTC.